This T cell receptor (beta chain) stems from a study of shared clonotypes between healthy human individuals. Broader study findings: A limitation of the genetic and exposure-history diversity represented arose from few donors. The naive CD4 repertoires of a few donors were compared, and approximately 5.3% of clonotypes were shared. Sorted-subset sequencing was shown by rarefaction to be incomplete despite large depth.

Naive CD8 cells were CD45RO-negative, positively selected for CCR7, excluding terminally differentiated effector memory CD45RA+ cells. On this clone itself: Its antigen is not identified.

Produced via immunoSEQ multiplex PCR; TCRdb's table is partial and in-frame only. The sample records millions of clones, approximately 94% being singletons. With V trimmed by 1 base and J by 7 bases, 4 bases remained unmatched. CDR3 length: 14 amino acids. Germline V CDR1 and CDR2: MGHRA, YSYEKL. This chain uses TRBV4-1 with TRBJ2-1; 7 nucleotides agree with TRBD1. The sequencing input was naive CD8+ T cells sorted from blood. The receptor's source is a man aged 18 to 30 in good health. As DNA, the CDR3 is TGCGCCAGCAGCCAAGGGCCAGGGGGTAATGAGCAGTTCTTC. Amino acid sequence: CASSQGPGGNEQFF.